The rows below give T cell receptor beta chains drawn from one sample of a study of cytomegalovirus exposure and HLA in healthy donors. Profiling relied on immunoSEQ multiplex PCR, and the TCRdb table lists in-frame clones only, not all of them. The sample comprises around 200,000 clones, around 79% of which are singletons, and around 1.8% rests with the top ten. Sequencing was done on a sample of PBMCs. These receptors came from a man younger than 35 in good health and CMV-seronegative. Each CDR3 is given with its conserved first and last residue. The D gene is left open where the match is weak.

D	V	J	CDR3
NA	TRBV5-1	TRBJ1-6	CASSLQGTDSPLHF
NA	TRBV6-1	TRBJ1-4	CASSGPGLGNEKLFF
TRBD1	TRBV5-1	TRBJ2-3	CASSLKGTGSTDTQYF
TRBD1	TRBV7-2	TRBJ2-7	CASSLLGTGSFYEQYF
NA	TRBV15	TRBJ2-7	CATSRDLLTGSVPYEQYF
NA	TRBV7-2	TRBJ1-1	CASSLEQENTEAFF
TRBD2	TRBV7-2	TRBJ2-7	CASSTSGSLWAHEQYF
NA	TRBV27	TRBJ1-1	CASSPHQGEAFF
NA	TRBV18	TRBJ2-1	CASSPAGNEQFF
TRBD1	TRBV29-1	TRBJ1-4	CSVDAPGQSNEKLFF
NA	TRBV4-3	TRBJ1-5	CASSQGGNQPQHF
TRBD1	TRBV5-1	TRBJ1-4	CASSAQGRGNEKLFF
TRBD1	TRBV30	TRBJ2-5	CAWSRDRGSETQYF
NA	TRBV13	TRBJ2-7	CASSLGRNSYEQYF
NA	TRBV18	TRBJ1-2	CASSPQREGGYTF
NA	TRBV7-2	TRBJ2-5	CASSSMGGGRQETQYF
NA	TRBV11-2	TRBJ1-1	CASSFFNTEAFF
TRBD1	TRBV15	TRBJ1-5	CATSRGQGEQPQHF
TRBD1	TRBV7-2	TRBJ1-2	CASSSRTGQSAQNYGYTF
TRBD1	TRBV7-8	TRBJ2-1	CASSLLDRAGRGNEQFF
TRBD1	TRBV4-1	TRBJ2-1	CASSQEPRGSSYNEQFF
NA	TRBV29-1	TRBJ2-1	CSVEGQGKLNEQFF
TRBD1	TRBV10-3	TRBJ2-1	CAIVPGQGAHEQFF
NA	TRBV14	TRBJ1-1	CASTPPGRVGTEAFF
TRBD1	TRBV2	TRBJ1-5	CASSEWTGNQPQHF
TRBD2	TRBV4-2	TRBJ2-1	CASSRTSGRSSYNEQFF
TRBD1	TRBV29-1	TRBJ2-3	CSVDDRGITDTQYF
NA	TRBV9	TRBJ2-6	CASSEGVPPLGVLTF
NA	TRBV6-5	NA	CASSYLRTDGREQYF
TRBD1	TRBV7-8	TRBJ1-5	CASSLAGQGGQPQHF
NA	TRBV21-1	TRBJ1-5	CASSRRRDQPQHF